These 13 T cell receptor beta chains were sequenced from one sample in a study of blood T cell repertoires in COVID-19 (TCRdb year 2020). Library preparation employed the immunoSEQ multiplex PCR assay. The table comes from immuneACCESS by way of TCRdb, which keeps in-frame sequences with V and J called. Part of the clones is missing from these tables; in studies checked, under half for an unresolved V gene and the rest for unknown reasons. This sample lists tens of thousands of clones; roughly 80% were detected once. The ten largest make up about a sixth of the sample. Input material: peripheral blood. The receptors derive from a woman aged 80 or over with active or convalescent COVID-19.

CDR3 coding DNA: TGTGCCAGTAGCAATAGAAGCGCAGCTTTCTTT. Encoded protein: CASSNRSAAFF. This chain joins TRBV19 and TRBJ1-1; no reliable D call. CDR1 and CDR2 (germline): LNHDA, SQIVND (reference sequence). The ends were cut back, 6 bases at V and 10 bases at J, with 12 bases in the middle. This CDR3 has 11 residues.

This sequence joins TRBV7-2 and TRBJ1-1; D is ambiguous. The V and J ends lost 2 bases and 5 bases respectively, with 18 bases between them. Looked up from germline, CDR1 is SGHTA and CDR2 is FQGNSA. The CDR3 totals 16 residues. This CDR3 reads CASSLMLGGLGTEAFF. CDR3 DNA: TGTGCCAGCAGCTTAATGTTGGGCGGACTGGGGACTGAAGCTTTCTTT.

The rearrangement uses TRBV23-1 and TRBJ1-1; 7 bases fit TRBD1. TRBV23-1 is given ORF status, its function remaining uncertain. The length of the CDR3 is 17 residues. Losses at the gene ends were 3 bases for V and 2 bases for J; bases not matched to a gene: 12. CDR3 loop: CASSQEDRVLDNTEAFF. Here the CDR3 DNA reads TGCGCCAGCAGTCAGGAAGACAGGGTTTTAGATAACACTGAAGCTTTCTTT.

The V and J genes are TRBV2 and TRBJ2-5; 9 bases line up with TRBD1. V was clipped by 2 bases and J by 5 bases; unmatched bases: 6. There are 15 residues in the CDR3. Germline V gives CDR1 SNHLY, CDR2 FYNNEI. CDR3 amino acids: CASSESLGTGETQYF. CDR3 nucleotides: TGTGCCAGCAGTGAAAGTTTAGGGACAGGGGAGACCCAGTACTTC.

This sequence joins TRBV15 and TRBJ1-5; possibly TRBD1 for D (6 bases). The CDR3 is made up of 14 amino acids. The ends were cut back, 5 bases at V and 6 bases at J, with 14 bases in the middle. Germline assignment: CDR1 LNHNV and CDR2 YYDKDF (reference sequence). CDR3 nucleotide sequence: TGTGCCACCAGCGCAAAACAGGGTACTCAGCCCCAGCATTTT. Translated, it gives CATSAKQGTQPQHF.

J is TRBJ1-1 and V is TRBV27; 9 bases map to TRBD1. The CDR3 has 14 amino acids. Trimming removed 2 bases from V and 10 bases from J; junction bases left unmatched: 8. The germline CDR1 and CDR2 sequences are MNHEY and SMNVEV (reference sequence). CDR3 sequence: CASSLLTGGLGAFF. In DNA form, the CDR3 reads TGTGCCAGCAGTTTACTTACAGGGGGCTTGGGAGCTTTCTTT.

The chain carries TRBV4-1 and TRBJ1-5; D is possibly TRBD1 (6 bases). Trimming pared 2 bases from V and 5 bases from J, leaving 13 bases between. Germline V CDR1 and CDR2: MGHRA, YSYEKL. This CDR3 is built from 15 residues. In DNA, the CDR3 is TGCGCCAGCAGCCAATGGGACAACTACGATCAGCCCCAGCATTTT. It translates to CASSQWDNYDQPQHF.

In DNA form, the CDR3 reads TGTGCCAGCAGTTCCCCGGGACTAGCACTCAATGAGCAGTTCTTC. It yields the protein CASSSPGLALNEQFF. This chain uses TRBV6-2 or TRBV6-3 with TRBJ2-1; 9 nucleotides line up with TRBD2. The V gene end was trimmed by 4 bases and the J gene end by 6 bases; junction bases not matched to a gene: 7. Germline V gene lookup returns CDR1 MNHEY and CDR2 SVGEGT. This CDR3 has 15 amino acids.

For the CDR3, the DNA is TGTGCCAGCAGCGTAGCCACCGTCGGGGAGACCCAGTACTTC. This encodes CASSVATVGETQYF. The chain uses TRBV9 and TRBJ2-5, with D unresolved. Trimming took 0 bases from V and 5 from J, leaving 11 bases between them. Germline CDR1 and CDR2: SGDLS and YYNGEE. The CDR3 sequence is 14 residues long.

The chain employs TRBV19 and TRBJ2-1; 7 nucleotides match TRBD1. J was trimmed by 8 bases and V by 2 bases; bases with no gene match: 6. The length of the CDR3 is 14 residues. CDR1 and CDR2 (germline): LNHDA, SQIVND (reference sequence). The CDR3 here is CASSIRGGSDEQFF. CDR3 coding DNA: TGTGCCAGTAGTATACGAGGGGGCAGCGATGAGCAGTTCTTC.

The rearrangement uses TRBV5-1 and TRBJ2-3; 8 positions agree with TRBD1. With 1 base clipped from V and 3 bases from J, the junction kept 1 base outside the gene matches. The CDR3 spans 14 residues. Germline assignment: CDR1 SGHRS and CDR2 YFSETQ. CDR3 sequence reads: CASSLRQGTDTQYF. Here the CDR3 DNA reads TGCGCCAGCAGCTTGAGACAGGGGACAGATACGCAGTATTTT.

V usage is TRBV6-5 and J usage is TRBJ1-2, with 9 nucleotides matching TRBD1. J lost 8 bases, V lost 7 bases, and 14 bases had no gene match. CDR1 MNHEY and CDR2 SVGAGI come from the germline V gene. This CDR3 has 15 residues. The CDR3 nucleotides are TGTGCCAGCAACGGAGCCGGGACAGGGCGCAGGGGCTACACCTTC. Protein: CASNGAGTGRRGYTF.

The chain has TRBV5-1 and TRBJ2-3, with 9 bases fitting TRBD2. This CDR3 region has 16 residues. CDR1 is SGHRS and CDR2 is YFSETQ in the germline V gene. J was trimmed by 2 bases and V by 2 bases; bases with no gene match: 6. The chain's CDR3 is CASSLGSGGYTDTQYF. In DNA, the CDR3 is TGCGCCAGCAGCTTAGGGAGCGGGGGGTACACAGATACGCAGTATTTT.